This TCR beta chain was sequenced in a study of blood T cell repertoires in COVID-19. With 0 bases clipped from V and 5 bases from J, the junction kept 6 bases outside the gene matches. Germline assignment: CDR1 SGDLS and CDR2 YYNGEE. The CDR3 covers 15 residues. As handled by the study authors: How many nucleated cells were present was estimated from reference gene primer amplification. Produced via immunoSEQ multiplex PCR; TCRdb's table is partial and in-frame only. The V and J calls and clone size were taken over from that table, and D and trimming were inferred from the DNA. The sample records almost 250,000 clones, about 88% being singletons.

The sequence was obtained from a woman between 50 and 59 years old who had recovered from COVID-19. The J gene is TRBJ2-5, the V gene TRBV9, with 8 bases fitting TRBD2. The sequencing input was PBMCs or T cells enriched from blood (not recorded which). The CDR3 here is CASSVGNSGKETQYF. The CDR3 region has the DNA TGTGCCAGCAGCGTAGGTAATAGCGGGAAGGAGACCCAGTACTTC.